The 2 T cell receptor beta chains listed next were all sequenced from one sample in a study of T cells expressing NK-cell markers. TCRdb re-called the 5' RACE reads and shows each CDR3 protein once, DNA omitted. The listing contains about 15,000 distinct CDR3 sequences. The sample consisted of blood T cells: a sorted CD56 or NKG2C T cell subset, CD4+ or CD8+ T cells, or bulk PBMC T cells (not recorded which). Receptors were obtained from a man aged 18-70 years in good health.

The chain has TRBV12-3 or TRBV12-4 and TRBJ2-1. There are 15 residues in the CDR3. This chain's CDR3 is CASSADRGSYNEQFF.

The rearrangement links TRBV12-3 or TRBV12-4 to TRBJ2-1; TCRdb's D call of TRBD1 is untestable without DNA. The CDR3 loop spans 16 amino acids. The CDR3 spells CASSLSRRGRDNEQFF.